A selection of T cell receptor beta chains follows, all from one sample in a study of technical replicates of blood from several donors. The repertoire was sequenced with immunoSEQ multiplex PCR; TCRdb's copy has only in-frame clones and lacks some. The table lists roughly 85,000 clones, approximately 93% of them singletons. The specimen was T cells isolated from PBMCs. The origin of the receptors is a human donor in good health. Each CDR3 is given with its conserved first and last residue. A D gene is named only where the DNA matches it firmly. Rows give clone size only sometimes, using once, few, many, or a class for an expanded clone.

CDR3 | DNA | J | size | D | V
CASSLIAVGYEQYF | TGTGCCAGCAGCTTGATCGCGGTAGGCTACGAGCAGTACTTC | TRBJ2-7 | NA | NA | TRBV5-6
CASSLGSAMSRTEQFF | TGTGCCAGCAGCTTGGGGTCCGCGATGTCACGTACTGAGCAGTTCTTC | TRBJ2-1 | NA | NA | TRBV5-4
CASSLYRSGGYTDTQYF | TGTGCCAGCAGCTTATACCGAAGCGGGGGGTACACAGATACGCAGTATTTT | TRBJ2-3 | NA | TRBD2 | TRBV7-9
CAISGDRERGYTF | TGTGCCATCAGCGGGGACAGGGAGCGCGGCTACACCTTC | TRBJ1-2 | NA | TRBD1 | TRBV10-3
CASSLTGTGASYEQYF | TGTGCCAGCAGTTTAACCGGGACAGGGGCATCCTACGAGCAGTACTTC | TRBJ2-7 | NA | TRBD1 | TRBV28
CASSHRDRGNEQFF | TGTGCCAGCAGCCACCGAGACAGGGGGAATGAGCAGTTCTTC | TRBJ2-1 | once | TRBD1 | TRBV4-2
CATTPGLRNQETQYF | TGTGCAACTACTCCGGGACTCCGAAATCAAGAGACCCAGTACTTC | TRBJ2-5 | NA | NA | TRBV12-5
CASRVSLNTEAFF | TGTGCCAGCAGGGTTAGTCTTAACACTGAAGCTTTCTTT | TRBJ1-1 | NA | NA | TRBV7-3
CASSPGARDEDTQYF | TGTGCCAGCAGTCCAGGGGCCAGAGATGAGGATACGCAGTATTTT | TRBJ2-3 | NA | NA | TRBV28
CASSSVIQGAKGYTF | TGTGCCAGCAGCTCGGTTATACAGGGGGCGAAAGGCTACACCTTC | TRBJ1-2 | NA | TRBD1 | TRBV5-4